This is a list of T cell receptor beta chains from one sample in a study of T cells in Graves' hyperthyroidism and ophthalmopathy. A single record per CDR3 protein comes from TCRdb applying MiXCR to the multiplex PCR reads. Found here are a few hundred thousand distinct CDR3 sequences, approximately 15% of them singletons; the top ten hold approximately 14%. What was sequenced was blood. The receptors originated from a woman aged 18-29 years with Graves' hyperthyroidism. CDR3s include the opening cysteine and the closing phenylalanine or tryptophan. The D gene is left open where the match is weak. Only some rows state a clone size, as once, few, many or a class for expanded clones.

cdr3_aa: CASSLSQISSYEQYF; cdr3_nt: TGTGCCAGCAGTTTAAGTCAGATCAGCTCCTACGAGCAGTACTTC; clone_size: many; v_call: TRBV28; d_call: NA; j_call: TRBJ2-7
cdr3_aa: CSAPGLAGDNEQYF; cdr3_nt: TGCAGTGCTCCCGGACTAGCGGGAGACAATGAGCAGTACTTC; clone_size: many; v_call: TRBV20-1; d_call: TRBD2; j_call: TRBJ2-7
cdr3_aa: CASSHLTAGATNTGELFF; cdr3_nt: TGCGCCAGCAGCCATCTTACAGCGGGGGCGACGAACACCGGGGAGCTGTTTTTT; clone_size: NA; v_call: TRBV4-3; d_call: TRBD2; j_call: TRBJ2-2
cdr3_aa: CATSDPRTGWDTGELFF; cdr3_nt: TGTGCCACCAGTGATCCTCGGACAGGGTGGGACACCGGGGAGCTGTTTTTT; clone_size: NA; v_call: TRBV24-1; d_call: TRBD1; j_call: TRBJ2-2
cdr3_aa: CASHDGNTIYF; cdr3_nt: TGTGCCAGTCACGATGGAAACACCATATATTTT; clone_size: few; v_call: TRBV19; d_call: NA; j_call: TRBJ1-3
cdr3_aa: CASKDRGWNSPLHF; cdr3_nt: TGTGCCAGCAAAGACAGGGGATGGAATTCACCCCTCCACTTT; clone_size: many; v_call: TRBV12-3/TRBV12-4; d_call: TRBD1; j_call: TRBJ1-6
cdr3_aa: CASSANRAHEQYF; cdr3_nt: TGTGCCAGCAGTGCGAACAGGGCCCACGAGCAGTACTTC; clone_size: many; v_call: TRBV12-3/TRBV12-4; d_call: NA; j_call: TRBJ2-7
cdr3_aa: CASSLVAAPDTQYF; cdr3_nt: TGTGCCAGCAGCTTAGTCGCGGCCCCAGATACGCAGTATTTT; clone_size: many; v_call: TRBV11-2; d_call: NA; j_call: TRBJ2-3
cdr3_aa: CASSEGPKPAHYGYTF; cdr3_nt: TGTGCCAGCAGTGAGGGGCCGAAACCGGCTCACTATGGCTACACCTTC; clone_size: many; v_call: TRBV2; d_call: NA; j_call: TRBJ1-2
cdr3_aa: CSVRTGTYEQYF; cdr3_nt: TGCAGCGTTCGGACAGGAACCTACGAGCAGTACTTC; clone_size: few; v_call: TRBV29-1; d_call: TRBD1; j_call: TRBJ2-7
cdr3_aa: CSAAPGTSVQDTQYF; cdr3_nt: TGCAGTGCCGCCCCCGGGACTAGCGTTCAAGATACGCAGTATTTT; clone_size: many; v_call: TRBV20-1; d_call: TRBD2; j_call: TRBJ2-3
cdr3_aa: CASSEGRPWSYNEQFF; cdr3_nt: TGTGCCAGCAGCGAAGGCAGGCCCTGGAGCTACAATGAGCAGTTCTTC; clone_size: NA; v_call: TRBV7-3; d_call: NA; j_call: TRBJ2-1
cdr3_aa: CASMGGGRETQYF; cdr3_nt: TGTGCCAGCATGGGGGGGGGACGCGAGACCCAGTACTTC; clone_size: NA; v_call: TRBV12-3/TRBV12-4; d_call: TRBD2; j_call: TRBJ2-5
cdr3_aa: CASSQGLAGGSSPTDTQYF; cdr3_nt: TGTGCCAGCAGCCAAGGACTAGCGGGGGGGTCGTCACCCACAGATACGCAGTATTTT; clone_size: many; v_call: TRBV7-9; d_call: TRBD2; j_call: TRBJ2-3
cdr3_aa: CASSLRDRLPEKLFF; cdr3_nt: TGTGCCAGCAGCCTTAGGGACCGGTTGCCTGAAAAACTGTTTTTT; clone_size: NA; v_call: TRBV7-2; d_call: NA; j_call: TRBJ1-4
cdr3_aa: CASRRRAGFMTSQHF; cdr3_nt: TGTGCCAGCAGACGTAGGGCGGGCTTCATGACATCCCAGCATTTT; clone_size: many; v_call: TRBV28; d_call: NA; j_call: TRBJ1-5
cdr3_aa: CASGSLNTEAFF; cdr3_nt: TGTGCCAGTGGATCATTGAACACTGAAGCTTTCTTT; clone_size: NA; v_call: TRBV19; d_call: NA; j_call: TRBJ1-1
cdr3_aa: CASSLGLAGAYEQYF; cdr3_nt: TGTGCCAGCAGTTTAGGTCTAGCGGGAGCATACGAGCAGTACTTC; clone_size: many; v_call: TRBV28; d_call: TRBD2; j_call: TRBJ2-7
cdr3_aa: CASSFKETQYF; cdr3_nt: TGTGCCAGCAGTTTTAAAGAGACCCAGTACTTC; clone_size: many; v_call: TRBV5-1; d_call: NA; j_call: TRBJ2-5
cdr3_aa: CASSHRGVSNYGYTF; cdr3_nt: TGTGCCAGCAGTCACCGGGGGGTATCTAACTATGGCTACACCTTC; clone_size: many; v_call: TRBV28; d_call: NA; j_call: TRBJ1-2
cdr3_aa: CATSRGKVRTEAFF; cdr3_nt: TGTGCCACCAGCAGAGGCAAAGTGAGGACTGAAGCTTTCTTT; clone_size: few; v_call: TRBV15; d_call: NA; j_call: TRBJ1-1
cdr3_aa: CATSDTYSYEQYF; cdr3_nt: TGTGCCACCAGTGATACCTACTCCTACGAGCAGTACTTC; clone_size: many; v_call: TRBV24-1; d_call: NA; j_call: TRBJ2-7
cdr3_aa: CASSSPGGGGGEQYF; cdr3_nt: TGTGCCAGCAGTTCACCCGGCGGTGGGGGTGGAGAGCAGTACTTC; clone_size: few; v_call: TRBV28; d_call: NA; j_call: TRBJ2-7
cdr3_aa: CATSDGTGAKGYTF; cdr3_nt: TGTGCCACCAGTGATGGGACAGGGGCGAAAGGCTACACCTTC; clone_size: few; v_call: TRBV24-1; d_call: TRBD1; j_call: TRBJ1-2
cdr3_aa: CASSPMDRGPTEAFF; cdr3_nt: TGTGCCAGCTCACCGATGGACAGGGGACCCACTGAAGCTTTCTTT; clone_size: many; v_call: TRBV18; d_call: TRBD1; j_call: TRBJ1-1
cdr3_aa: CASSRGTGANQPQHF; cdr3_nt: TGCGCCAGCAGCCGGGGGACAGGGGCAAATCAGCCCCAGCATTTT; clone_size: few; v_call: TRBV5-1; d_call: TRBD1; j_call: TRBJ1-5
cdr3_aa: CASSSHPGFGTGIEHEQYF; cdr3_nt: TGTGCCAGCAGCTCCCATCCCGGTTTCGGGACAGGGATCGAGCACGAGCAGTACTTC; clone_size: many; v_call: TRBV7-9; d_call: TRBD1; j_call: TRBJ2-7
cdr3_aa: CASSIHQGQGYSNQPQHF; cdr3_nt: TGTGCCAGTAGTATACACCAGGGACAGGGATATAGCAATCAGCCCCAGCATTTT; clone_size: few; v_call: TRBV19; d_call: TRBD1; j_call: TRBJ1-5
cdr3_aa: CSAKGQGETEAFF; cdr3_nt: TGCAGTGCTAAAGGGCAGGGAGAGACTGAAGCTTTCTTT; clone_size: many; v_call: TRBV20-1; d_call: NA; j_call: TRBJ1-1
cdr3_aa: CANGTSPNSPLHF; cdr3_nt: TGCGCCAACGGGACCTCTCCTAATTCACCCCTCCACTTT; clone_size: NA; v_call: TRBV5-1; d_call: NA; j_call: TRBJ1-6
cdr3_aa: CASSLGPDANYEQYF; cdr3_nt: TGTGCCAGCAGCTTAGGGCCAGACGCAAACTACGAGCAGTACTTC; clone_size: few; v_call: TRBV7-3; d_call: NA; j_call: TRBJ2-7
cdr3_aa: CASSLGGGGAVYEQFF; cdr3_nt: TGTGCCAGCAGCTTAGGGGGCGGGGGGGCCGTATATGAGCAGTTCTTC; clone_size: many; v_call: TRBV7-3; d_call: TRBD2; j_call: TRBJ2-1
cdr3_aa: CASSQERLASGINEQFF; cdr3_nt: TGTGCCAGCAGCCAAGAGAGGTTAGCTAGCGGGATCAATGAGCAGTTCTTC; clone_size: NA; v_call: TRBV3-1; d_call: TRBD2; j_call: TRBJ2-1
cdr3_aa: CASSLVGTGGKNTEAFF; cdr3_nt: TGTGCCAGCAGCTTAGTCGGGACAGGGGGCAAAAACACTGAAGCTTTCTTT; clone_size: many; v_call: TRBV7-2; d_call: TRBD1; j_call: TRBJ1-1
cdr3_aa: CASSLGGTGNYGYTF; cdr3_nt: TGCGCCAGCAGCTTGGGAGGAACAGGGAACTATGGCTACACCTTC; clone_size: NA; v_call: TRBV5-1; d_call: NA; j_call: TRBJ1-2
cdr3_aa: CASSLALGGYTTYGYTF; cdr3_nt: TGTGCCAGCAGCTTAGCGCTCGGCGGATACACCACCTATGGCTACACCTTC; clone_size: many; v_call: TRBV7-9; d_call: NA; j_call: TRBJ1-2
cdr3_aa: CASRLGRPNGNTEAFF; cdr3_nt: TGCGCCAGCAGATTAGGACGGCCCAATGGGAACACTGAAGCTTTCTTT; clone_size: NA; v_call: TRBV28; d_call: NA; j_call: TRBJ1-1
cdr3_aa: CASSFVPRLGPSYNEQFF; cdr3_nt: TGTGCCAGCAGTTTTGTCCCCCGACTGGGGCCCTCCTACAATGAGCAGTTCTTC; clone_size: many; v_call: TRBV2; d_call: NA; j_call: TRBJ2-1
cdr3_aa: CASSLEDPVYGYTF; cdr3_nt: TGCGCCAGCAGCTTGGAGGACCCAGTTTATGGCTACACCTTC; clone_size: many; v_call: TRBV5-1; d_call: NA; j_call: TRBJ1-2
cdr3_aa: CASSLSATAALSGSYNEQFF; cdr3_nt: TGTGCTAGCAGCTTAAGCGCGACGGCAGCCCTATCGGGCTCCTACAATGAGCAGTTCTTC; clone_size: NA; v_call: TRBV7-7; d_call: NA; j_call: TRBJ2-1
cdr3_aa: CASSSSSDPWNEQFF; cdr3_nt: TGCGCCAGCAGCTCCTCTAGCGACCCGTGGAATGAGCAGTTCTTC; clone_size: many; v_call: TRBV5-1; d_call: NA; j_call: TRBJ2-1
cdr3_aa: CASSYSAGLPQHF; cdr3_nt: TGTGCCAGCAGTTACTCGGCGGGGCTGCCCCAGCATTTT; clone_size: NA; v_call: TRBV6-5; d_call: NA; j_call: TRBJ1-5
cdr3_aa: CSARDSYGYTF; cdr3_nt: TGCAGTGCACGAGACAGCTATGGCTACACCTTC; clone_size: many; v_call: TRBV20-1; d_call: NA; j_call: TRBJ1-2
cdr3_aa: CASSNGDRVMEGYTF; cdr3_nt: TGTGCCAGCAGCAATGGGGACAGGGTAATGGAAGGCTACACCTTC; clone_size: many; v_call: TRBV5-5; d_call: TRBD1; j_call: TRBJ1-2
cdr3_aa: CATSDPTGRSGRGGTDTQYF; cdr3_nt: TGTGCCACCAGTGACCCTACAGGGCGAAGCGGGAGGGGCGGCACAGATACGCAGTATTTT; clone_size: NA; v_call: TRBV24-1; d_call: TRBD2; j_call: TRBJ2-3
cdr3_aa: CASRPLAGGGETQYF; cdr3_nt: TGTGCCAGCCGCCCACTAGCGGGGGGTGGAGAGACCCAGTACTTC; clone_size: many; v_call: TRBV6-1; d_call: TRBD2; j_call: TRBJ2-5
cdr3_aa: CASSSRTQSPLHF; cdr3_nt: TGTGCCAGCAGCTCCCGGACACAGTCACCCCTCCACTTT; clone_size: NA; v_call: TRBV3-1; d_call: NA; j_call: TRBJ1-6
cdr3_aa: CASTPIGEVDPTSNQPQHF; cdr3_nt: TGTGCCAGTACCCCCATCGGGGAGGTCGACCCTACTAGCAATCAGCCCCAGCATTTT; clone_size: few; v_call: TRBV19; d_call: NA; j_call: TRBJ1-5
cdr3_aa: CASRSTGFAEAFF; cdr3_nt: TGTGCCAGCAGATCAACAGGGTTCGCTGAAGCTTTCTTT; clone_size: few; v_call: TRBV12-3/TRBV12-4; d_call: NA; j_call: TRBJ1-1
cdr3_aa: CASSSNRDRGINSPLHF; cdr3_nt: TGTGCCAGCAGTTCCAACCGGGACAGGGGGATAAATTCACCCCTCCACTTT; clone_size: many; v_call: TRBV27; d_call: TRBD1; j_call: TRBJ1-6
cdr3_aa: CAIKRDGNEKLFF; cdr3_nt: TGTGCCATCAAAAGGGACGGCAATGAAAAACTGTTTTTT; clone_size: once; v_call: TRBV10-3; d_call: NA; j_call: TRBJ1-4